Sequencing of this TCR beta chain was carried out in a study of yellow fever vaccine responses in identical twins. CDR1 is MNHEY, CDR2 SMNVEV, per germline (reference sequence). CDR3 size: 13 residues. V dropped 2 bases and J dropped 8 bases, with 12 bases sitting between them. Study findings and constraints: Twins' vaccine T cell responses were reported to seem partly convergent and partly personalized.

TCRdb re-called the RT-PCR reads through MiXCR, storing one row per CDR3 protein. Among about 16,000 distinct CDR3 sequences listed, 82% were seen once. Comments on this clonotype: What it binds is not known.

The chain couples TRBV27 to TRBJ1-2, with unresolved D. The sequences come from T cells from blood (PBMCs), unsorted or a sorted subset (not recorded which), collected before or after yellow fever vaccination (not recorded which). This clonotype was sampled from a woman in her late teens or twenties who received the yellow fever vaccine. CDR3 in amino acids: CASSLTMDRGYTF. CDR3 DNA: TGTGCCAGCAGTTTAACAATGGATCGGGGCTACACCTTC.